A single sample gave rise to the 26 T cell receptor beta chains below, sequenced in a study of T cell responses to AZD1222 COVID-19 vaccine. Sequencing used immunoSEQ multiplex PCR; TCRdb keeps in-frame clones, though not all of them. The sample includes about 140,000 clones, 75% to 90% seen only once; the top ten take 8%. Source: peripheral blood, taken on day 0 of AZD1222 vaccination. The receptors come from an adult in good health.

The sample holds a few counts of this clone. CDR3 DNA: TGTGCCAGCAGCTCTTGGACAGGCATGAACACTGAAGCTTTCTTT. Protein sequence: CASSSWTGMNTEAFF. The V and J genes are TRBV9 and TRBJ1-1, with TRBD1 identical over 7 bases. There are 15 residues in the CDR3. From germline, CDR1 is SGDLS and CDR2 YYNGEE. V dropped 4 bases and J dropped 0; count of bases not matched to a gene: 6.

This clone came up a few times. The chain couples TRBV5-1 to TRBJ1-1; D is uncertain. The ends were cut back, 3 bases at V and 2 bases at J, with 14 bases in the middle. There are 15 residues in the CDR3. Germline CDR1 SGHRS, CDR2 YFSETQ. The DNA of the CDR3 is TGCGCCAGCAGCTCCAATGGGCATTCTAACACTGAAGCTTTCTTT. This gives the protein CASSSNGHSNTEAFF. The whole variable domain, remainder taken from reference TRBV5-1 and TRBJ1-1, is KAGVTQTPRYLIKTRGQQVTLSCSPISGHRSVSWYQQTPGQGLQFLFEYFSETQRNKGNFPGRFSGRQFSNSRSEMNVSTLELGDSALYLCASSSNGHSNTEAFFGQGTRLTVV.

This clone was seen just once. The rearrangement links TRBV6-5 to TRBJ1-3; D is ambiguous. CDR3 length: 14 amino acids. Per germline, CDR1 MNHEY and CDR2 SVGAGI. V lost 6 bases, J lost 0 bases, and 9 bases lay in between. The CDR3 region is CASSTTVSGNTIYF. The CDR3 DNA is TGTGCCAGCAGCACTACAGTCTCTGGAAACACCATATATTTT.

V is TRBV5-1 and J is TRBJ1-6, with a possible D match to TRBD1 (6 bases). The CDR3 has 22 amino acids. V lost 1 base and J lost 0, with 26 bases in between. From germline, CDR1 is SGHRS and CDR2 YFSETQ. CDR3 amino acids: CASSLRPPQGRGLSSYNSPLHF. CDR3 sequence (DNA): TGCGCCAGCAGCTTGAGACCTCCCCAGGGGAGAGGCCTAAGCTCCTATAATTCACCCCTCCACTTT.

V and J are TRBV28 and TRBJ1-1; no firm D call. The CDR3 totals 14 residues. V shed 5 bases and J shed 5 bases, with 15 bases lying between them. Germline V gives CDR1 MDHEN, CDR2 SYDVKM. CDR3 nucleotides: TGTGCCAGCAGTATCAAGATCTTTCAGACTGAAGCTTTCTTT. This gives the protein CASSIKIFQTEAFF.

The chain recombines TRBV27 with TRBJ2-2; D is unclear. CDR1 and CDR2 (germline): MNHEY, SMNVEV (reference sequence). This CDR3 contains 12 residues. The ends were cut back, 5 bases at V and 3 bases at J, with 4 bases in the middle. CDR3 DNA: TGTGCCAGCAGTCCCTACACCGGGGAGCTGTTTTTT. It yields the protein CASSPYTGELFF.

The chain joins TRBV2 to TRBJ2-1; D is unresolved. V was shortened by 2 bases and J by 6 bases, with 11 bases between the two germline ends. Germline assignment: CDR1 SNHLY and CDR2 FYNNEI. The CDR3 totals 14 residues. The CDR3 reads CASSERLVFNEQFF. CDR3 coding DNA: TGTGCCAGCAGTGAAAGACTCGTTTTCAATGAGCAGTTCTTC.

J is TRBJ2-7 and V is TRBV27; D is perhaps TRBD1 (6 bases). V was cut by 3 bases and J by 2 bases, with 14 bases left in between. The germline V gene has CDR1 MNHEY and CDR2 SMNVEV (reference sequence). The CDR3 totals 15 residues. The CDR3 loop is CASSFTGKPPYEQYF. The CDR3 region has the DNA TGTGCCAGCAGTTTTACAGGGAAACCCCCCTACGAGCAGTACTTC.

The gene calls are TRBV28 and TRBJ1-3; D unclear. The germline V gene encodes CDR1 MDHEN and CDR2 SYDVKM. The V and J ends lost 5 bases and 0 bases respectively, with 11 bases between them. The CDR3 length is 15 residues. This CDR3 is CASSPGRVSGNTIYF. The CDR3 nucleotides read TGTGCCAGCAGTCCCGGCAGAGTCTCTGGAAACACCATATATTTT.

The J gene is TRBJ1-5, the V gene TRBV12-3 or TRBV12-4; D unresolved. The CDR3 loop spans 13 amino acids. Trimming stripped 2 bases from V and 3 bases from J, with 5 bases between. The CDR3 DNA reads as TGTGCCAGCAGTTTAAGGACCAATCAGCCCCAGCATTTT. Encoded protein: CASSLRTNQPQHF.

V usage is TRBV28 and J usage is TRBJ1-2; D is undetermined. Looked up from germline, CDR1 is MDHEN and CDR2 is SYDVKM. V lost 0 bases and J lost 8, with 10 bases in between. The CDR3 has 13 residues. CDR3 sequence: CASSLWASGGYTF. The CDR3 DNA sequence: TGTGCCAGCAGTTTATGGGCCTCGGGCGGCTACACCTTC.

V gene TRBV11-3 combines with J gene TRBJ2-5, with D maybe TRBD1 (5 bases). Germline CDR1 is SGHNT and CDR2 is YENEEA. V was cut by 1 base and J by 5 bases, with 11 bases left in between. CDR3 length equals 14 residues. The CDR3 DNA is TGTGCCAGCAGCTTAGGCAGGGCATACGAGACCCAGTACTTC. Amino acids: CASSLGRAYETQYF.

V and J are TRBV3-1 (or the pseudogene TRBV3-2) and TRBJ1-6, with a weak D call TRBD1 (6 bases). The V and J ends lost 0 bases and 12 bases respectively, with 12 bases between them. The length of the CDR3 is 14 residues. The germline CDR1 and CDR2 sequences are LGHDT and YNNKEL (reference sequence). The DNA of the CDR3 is TGTGCCAGCAGCCAAGATACCCAGGGGCTACCCCTCCACTTT. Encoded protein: CASSQDTQGLPLHF.

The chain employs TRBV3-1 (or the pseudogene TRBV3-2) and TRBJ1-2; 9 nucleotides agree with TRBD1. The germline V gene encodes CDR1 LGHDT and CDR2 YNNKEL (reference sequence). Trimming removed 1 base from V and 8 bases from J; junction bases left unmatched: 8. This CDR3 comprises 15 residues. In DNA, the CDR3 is TGTGCCAGCAGCCAAGTAGGACAGGGGACCGGGGGCTACACCTTC. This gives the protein CASSQVGQGTGGYTF.

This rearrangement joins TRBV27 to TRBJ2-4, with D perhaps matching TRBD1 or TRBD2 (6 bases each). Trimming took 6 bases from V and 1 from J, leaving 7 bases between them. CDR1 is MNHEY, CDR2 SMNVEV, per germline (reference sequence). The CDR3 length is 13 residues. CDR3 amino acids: CASRGGAKNIQYF. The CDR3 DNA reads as TGTGCCAGCAGAGGGGGGGCCAAAAACATTCAGTACTTC.

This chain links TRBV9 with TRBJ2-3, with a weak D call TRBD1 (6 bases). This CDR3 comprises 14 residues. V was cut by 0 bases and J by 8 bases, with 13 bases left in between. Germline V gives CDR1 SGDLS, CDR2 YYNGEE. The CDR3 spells CASSVEKGDATQYF. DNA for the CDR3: TGTGCCAGCAGCGTAGAAAAGGGGGACGCTACGCAGTATTTT.

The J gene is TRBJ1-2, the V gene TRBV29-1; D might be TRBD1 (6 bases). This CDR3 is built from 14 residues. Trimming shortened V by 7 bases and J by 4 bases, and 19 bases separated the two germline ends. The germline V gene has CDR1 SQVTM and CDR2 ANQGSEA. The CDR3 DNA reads TGCAGCGCGAGGGAGGGGGGATCTGGCTATGGCTACACCTTC. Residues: CSAREGGSGYGYTF.

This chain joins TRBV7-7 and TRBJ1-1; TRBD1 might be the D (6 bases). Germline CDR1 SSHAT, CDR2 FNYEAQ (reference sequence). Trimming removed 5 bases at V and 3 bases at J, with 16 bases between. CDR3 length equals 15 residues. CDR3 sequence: CASSRRDTGDTEAFF. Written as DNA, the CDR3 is TGTGCCAGCAGCAGGAGGGACACGGGGGACACTGAAGCTTTCTTT. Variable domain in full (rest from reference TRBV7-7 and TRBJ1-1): GAGVSQSPRYKVTKRGQDVTLRCDPISSHATLYWYQQALGQGPEFLTYFNYEAQPDKSGLPSDRFSAERPEGSISTLTIQRTEQRDSAMYRCASSRRDTGDTEAFFGQGTRLTVV.

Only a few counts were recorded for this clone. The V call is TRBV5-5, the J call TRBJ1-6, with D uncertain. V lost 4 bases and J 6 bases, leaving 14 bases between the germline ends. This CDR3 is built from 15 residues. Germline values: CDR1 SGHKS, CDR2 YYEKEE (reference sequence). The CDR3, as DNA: TGTGCCAGCAGCCTTGGACCGGGCGTTAATTCACCCCTCCACTTT. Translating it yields CASSLGPGVNSPLHF.

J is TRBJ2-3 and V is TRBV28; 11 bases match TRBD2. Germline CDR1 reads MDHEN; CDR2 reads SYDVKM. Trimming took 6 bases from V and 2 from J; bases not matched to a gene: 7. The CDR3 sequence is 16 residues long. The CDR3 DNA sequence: TGTGCCAGCAGCCTCACTAGCGGGGGATTCACAGATACGCAGTATTTT. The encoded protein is CASSLTSGGFTDTQYF.

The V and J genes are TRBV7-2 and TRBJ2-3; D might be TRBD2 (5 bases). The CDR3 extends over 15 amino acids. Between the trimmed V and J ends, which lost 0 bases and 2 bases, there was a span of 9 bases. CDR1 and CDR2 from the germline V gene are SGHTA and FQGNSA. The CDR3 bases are TGTGCCAGCAGCTTAGCGGGAGTTATCACAGATACGCAGTATTTT. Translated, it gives CASSLAGVITDTQYF.

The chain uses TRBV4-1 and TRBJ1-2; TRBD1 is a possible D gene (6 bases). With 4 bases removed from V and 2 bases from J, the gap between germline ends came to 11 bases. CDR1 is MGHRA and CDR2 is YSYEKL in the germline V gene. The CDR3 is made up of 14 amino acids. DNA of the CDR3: TGCGCCAGCAGCCCCTTCACAGGGAACTATGGCTACACCTTC. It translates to CASSPFTGNYGYTF.

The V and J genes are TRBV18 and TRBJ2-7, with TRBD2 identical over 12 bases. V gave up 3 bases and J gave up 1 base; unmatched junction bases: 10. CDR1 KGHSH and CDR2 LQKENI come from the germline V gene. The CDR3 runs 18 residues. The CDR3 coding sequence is TGTGCCAGCTCACCTCGGACTAGCGGGGTGGTTGGATCCTACGAGCAGTACTTC. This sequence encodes CASSPRTSGVVGSYEQYF.

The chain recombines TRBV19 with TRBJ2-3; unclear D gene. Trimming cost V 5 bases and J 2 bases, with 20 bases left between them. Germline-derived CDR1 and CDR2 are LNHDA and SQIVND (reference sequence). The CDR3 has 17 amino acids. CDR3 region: CASSVTTPAGNTDTQYF. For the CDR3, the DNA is TGTGCCAGTAGTGTGACAACTCCGGCCGGTAACACAGATACGCAGTATTTT. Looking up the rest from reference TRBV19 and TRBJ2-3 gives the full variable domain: DGGITQSPKYLFRKEGQNVTLSCEQNLNHDAMYWYRQDPGQGLRLIYYSQIVNDFQKGDIAEGYSVSREKKESFPLTVTSAQKNPTAFYLCASSVTTPAGNTDTQYFGPGTRLTVL.

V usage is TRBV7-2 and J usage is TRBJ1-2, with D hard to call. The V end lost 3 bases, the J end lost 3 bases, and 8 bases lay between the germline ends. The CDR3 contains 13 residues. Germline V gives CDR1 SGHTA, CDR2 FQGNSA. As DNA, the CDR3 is TGTGCCAGCAGCTTCGCCCGAGACTATGGCTACACCTTC. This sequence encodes CASSFARDYGYTF.

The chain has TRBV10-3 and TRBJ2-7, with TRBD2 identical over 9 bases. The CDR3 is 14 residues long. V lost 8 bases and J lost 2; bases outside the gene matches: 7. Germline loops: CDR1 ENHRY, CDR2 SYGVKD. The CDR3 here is CAILGSSGTYEQYF. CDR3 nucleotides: TGTGCCATCCTGGGATCTAGCGGGACCTACGAGCAGTACTTC.